The entry below gives a single T cell receptor (beta chain) sequence along with its context. This receptor's antigen is unknown. Base quality data are lacking; no much larger clone is found one base away. The cohort was made up of 500 to 850 healthy bone marrow donors. All cohort members were sampled while nominally healthy, although unrecorded immune exposures were likely present. The donor was CMV seropositive and belonged to the group of 270 or so seropositive cohort members. A peripheral blood sample was collected from each donor, and TCR beta sequencing was performed on peripheral blood mononuclear cells. The Qiagen DNeasy Blood Extraction Kit was used to extract genomic DNA from the blood cell samples. The CDR3 covers 13 residues, taking in both the cysteine and the phenylalanine. The entry retains the CDR3 DNA only, 39 bases that are in frame from base 1. Looking up the germline V gene yields CDR1 MNHEY and CDR2 SVGAGI. V is shortened by 6 bases, J by 2 bases, and the region joining them spans 10 bases.

The library came from the immunoSEQ multiplex PCR assay. For the multiplex PCR, a mixture combining 60 forward primers for TCR Vbeta segments and 13 reverse primers for TCR Jbeta segments was used. The CDR3 region of rearranged TCR beta genes was amplified from genomic DNA with a multiplex PCR assay. On the Illumina HiSeq System, the amplified TCR beta libraries were sequenced as 87-base-pair reads. Per the original workflow: A later analysis counted some 74 million unique TCR beta chains across the 666 repertoires, and roughly 10 million of these chains were shared by at least two donors. Raw reads were error-corrected and collapsed into unique sequences by a nearest-neighbor algorithm in which closely related sequences were merged to remove PCR and sequencing errors. V, D and J gene segments were assigned by aligning CDR3 sequences to IMGT reference sequences. Each retained sequence needed at least a six-nucleotide match to both a V gene segment and a J gene segment. A rearrangement counted as productive if the CDR3 had no stop codons and remained in frame with V and J, and every other rearrangement counted as non-productive. Following IMGT convention, CDR3 was defined as the stretch from the second conserved V-encoded cysteine to the conserved J-encoded phenylalanine. In an earlier analysis of more than 550 of the donors, sequences lacking an unambiguous match to a single V gene segment were excluded. An earlier analysis of fewer than 750 of the donors classified V segments as functional when productive rearrangements were above 56.7% and as segregating when the standard deviation between donors was above 5%. A statistical classification framework was built to diagnose cytomegalovirus status from the catalog of TCR beta chain sequences. V and J gene assignment, in a later analysis, came from comparing TCR nucleotide sequences with IMGT/GENE-DB human TR gene sequences. In a later analysis, CDR3 sequences and most-parsimonious VDJ recombination scenarios were assigned using the TCRdist pipeline. In a later analysis, each TCR beta chain was defined by its CDR3 amino acid sequence together with its V-gene family, and reads without a unique V-gene family were excluded. As a way to deal with suspected cross-contamination and a sequencing artifact, a later analysis dropped 450 to 600 nucleotide sequences that were highly shared and had low generation probability. A later analysis calculated a clonal expansion index for each public chain from normalized within-repertoire ranks of inferred template counts. Generation probabilities in a later analysis came from a VDJ recombination model fitted to out-of-frame rearrangements, and those results were checked against IGoR. Hypergeometric tests were used in a later analysis to score TCR-TCR, TCR-HLA and TCR-CMV co-occurrence, with a repertoire-size bias correction applied to the TCR pairs. In a later analysis, false discovery rates were estimated by permuting HLA or CMV assignments 20 times. A later analysis grouped co-occurring TCRs with DBSCAN, adding TCRdist sequence similarity when clustering within HLA-allele-positive subsets. Repertoires with fewer than 30,000 or more than 120,000 public chains, plus five repertoires with anomalous nucleotide sharing, were excluded from co-occurrence clustering. Sourced from immuneACCESS, this table was stored by TCRdb with only in-frame sequences that have V and J called. A share of the clones is absent; for the studies checked, an unresolved V gene accounts for under half, and the remainder has no known explanation. V and J calls and clone size are given by that table; D and trimming were obtained from the DNA. Counted in this sample were 60,000 to 65,000 clones; roughly 73% of them appeared once. The ten largest clones take up around 21% of the sample.

These data are taken from a study of cytomegalovirus exposure and HLA in healthy donors (dated by TCRdb to about 2017). In the study overall: According to an earlier analysis of 550 to 750 of the donors, about 179 million T cells yielded 120 million or so unique TCR beta sequences and 276 Gb of sequence data. An early release covering roughly 640 HLA-typed donors comprised about 300 gigabases of sequencing data and approximately 85 million unique TCR sequences. HLA typing included class I and class II loci at four-digit resolution. A later analysis re-analyzed previously published TCR beta repertoires from 666 donors and added high-resolution HLA genotyping to study TCR occurrence patterns. Rather than drawing on any new phenotypic data, the later analysis identified candidate immune exposures from TCR beta sequences and the way those sequences occurred across donors. About five DR-DQ haplotypes were treated as single units for association and clustering because of strong linkage in the cohort. Typing coverage varied by locus: 629-630 donors for A, B, C, DRB1 and DQB1; roughly 560 for DQA1; around 610 for DPA1; roughly 450 for DPB1. Donor age, sex, ethnicity and CMV serostatus were compiled alongside the repertoire data. Of the roughly 420 genotyped donors, approximately 81% were placed in the genetic ancestry cluster associated with self-reported Caucasian donors. The study combined high-throughput TCR immunosequencing, statistical association of individual TCRs with disease status, and machine learning to predict cytomegalovirus infection status. Among a few hundred genotyped donors of the cohort, an average of about 240,000 unique TCR beta nucleotide sequences were sequenced per donor, roughly 18% of them non-productive. A later genetic analysis took genome-wide SNP genotypes for 398 of the 666 donors and used that subset as a discovery cohort. A separate validation cohort of 100 to 150 different subjects was used in addition to the 666-subject first cohort. An earlier analysis of some 600 of the donors applied high-throughput TCR beta sequencing to assess whether each TCR beta V gene segment acted as functional or pseudogenic. All discovery cohort repertoires had been generated on a single sequencing platform. The study aimed to test whether signatures of past pathogen exposure could be identified by cataloging public T cell receptors. Using immunosequencing, the study profiled T cell repertoires from about 610 subjects and related those repertoires to cytomegalovirus serostatus. Overall study results and their limits: In a later analysis, 16,951 TCR beta sequences were associated with specific HLA alleles at a false discovery rate of 0.05. The study listed 170 or so TCR beta chains as associated with cytomegalovirus. Presence/absence analyses assumed roughly uniform sequencing depth across donors, an assumption that may not hold. A further reported finding was that TCR beta sequences accurately predicted the HLA-A and HLA-B alleles for most subjects in the first cohort. The cohort was sequenced for TCR beta chains only, and without alpha or paired-chain data the features that could be detected were limited. A later genetic analysis associated a missense DCLRE1C variant with V-gene and J-gene trimming of TCR beta chains, and an independent cohort replicated the association. A later analysis reported that several top co-occurrence clusters appeared linked to parvovirus B19, influenza, CMV and Epstein-Barr virus. A few of the identified cytomegalovirus-associated TCR beta chains were confirmed in vitro to be specific for cytomegalovirus antigens. Compared with equally common non-associated chains, HLA-associated TCR beta chains in a later analysis were more clonally expanded and had lower generation probabilities. In a later analysis, TCR association rates were found to vary across HLA loci, with the most associated TCRs seen for DRB1 alleles and the fewest for HLA-C alleles. Linkage disequilibrium might explain the correlated functional status among segregating V segments, but an unknown experimental factor could not be ruled out. According to a later analysis, most CMV-associated TCR beta chains appeared to be HLA-restricted, and the HLA associations seemed to be driven largely by CMV exposure. HLA typing was unavailable for some donors at each locus, so association tests used only the typed subset. A cluster of highly shared sequence variants was judged likely to be a technical artifact of the sequencing pipeline. Because counts were too low, under 20 rarely observed V segments, including chromosome 9 orphons, were left out of the earlier analysis of a few hundred of the donors. For the cohort, immune exposure information was limited to CMV serostatus. Some IMGT-functional V segments, including TRBV6-2 and TRBV6-3, could not be distinguished by the 87-base-pair reads and were therefore excluded. Strong co-occurrence of HLA alleles, especially DR and DQ, made assigning TCR associations to individual alleles difficult. Compared with the 666-donor mean, donors in an Asian-associated ancestry cluster had fewer N-insertions in productive TCRs, according to a later genetic analysis. In an earlier analysis of fewer than 750 of the donors, most TCR beta V segments were observed in productive rearrangements about 87% or about 30% of the time, broadly matching IMGT annotations. The authors suggested that the approach could potentially be generalized to other disease states and immunological phenotypes. The classifier was reported to diagnose cytomegalovirus status with high specificity and sensitivity in both the original and validation cohorts. Most TCR sequences were seen in very few donors, while some public TCRs were found in many individuals.

The chain employs TRBV6-5 and TRBJ1-1; possibly the D gene is TRBD1, per 5 matching bases. This TCR derives from a woman aged 40 to 50 in good health and CMV-seropositive. Input material: PBMCs. The CDR3 has the sequence CASRGTDNTEAFF. The nucleotide sequence is TGTGCCAGCAGGGGGACTGATAACACTGAAGCTTTCTTT.